This T cell receptor (beta chain) emerged from a study of vaccination and CD4 T cells after COVID-19. Noted treatment: roughly ten-day PBMC culture with coronavirus spike peptide pools or control peptides (ViraFEST assay). Peptide pool stimulation in ViraFEST expanded antigen-specific T cells, whose TCRs were then sequenced. Trimming left V 1 base short and J 1 base short, with 8 bases between. The CDR3 consists of 16 residues. The germline V gene has CDR1 SGHTA and CDR2 FQGNSA. Study-wide findings and caveats: Recorded median SARS-CoV-2-reactive clonotype numbers increased from about 20 to 38 without reaching significance.

To note about this clonotype: Its antigen remains unknown.

The Oncomine TCR Beta short-read assay sequenced DNA from cultured CD4+ T cells. One entry per CDR3 protein, called by TCRdb with MiXCR from the PCR reads. The table records about 5,500 distinct CDR3 sequences, approximately 74% of them present only once. The source is a human donor who had recovered from COVID-19. The genes are TRBV7-2 and TRBJ2-6, with D perhaps matching TRBD1 (5 bases). Sequencing input: CD4+ T cells from blood, cultured in vitro. The CDR3 DNA reads as TGTGCCAGCAGCTTAGAGAGACAGTCTGGGGCCAACGTCCTGACTTTC. Protein sequence: CASSLERQSGANVLTF.